The 2 T cell receptor beta chains presented below share a single source sample, sequenced in a study of blood T cell repertoires in COVID-19. Using immunoSEQ multiplex PCR, the repertoire was profiled, and TCRdb retains in-frame clones only, with some absent. The sample carries nearly 200,000 clones, almost 85% recorded once. Sequenced input: peripheral blood. The receptors originated from a woman aged 70 to 79 with active or convalescent COVID-19.

The rearrangement links TRBV6-2 or TRBV6-3 to TRBJ2-5; D is perhaps TRBD1 (7 bases). CDR3 length equals 19 residues. V was shortened by 0 bases and J by 2 bases, with 22 bases between the two germline ends. Per the germline V gene, CDR1 is MNHEY and CDR2 is SVGEGT. The CDR3 coding sequence is TGTGCCAGCAGTTACTCTCCGCCTGCCCTACCAGGGGGGCAAGAGACCCAGTACTTC. Amino acids: CASSYSPPALPGGQETQYF.

The chain links TRBV2 to TRBJ1-2; possible D gene TRBD1, 5 bases. Germline lookup yields CDR1 SNHLY and CDR2 FYNNEI. Between the trimmed V and J ends, which lost 8 bases and 3 bases, there was a span of 22 bases. CDR3 length: 16 amino acids. The CDR3 bases are TGTGCCAGCCAGAGTTTGCAGGGCCGGTGGGACTATGGCTACACCTTC. Translating it yields CASQSLQGRWDYGYTF. Drawing the rest from reference TRBV2 and TRBJ1-2, the complete variable domain is EPEVTQTPSHQVTQMGQEVILRCVPISNHLYFYWYRQILGQKVEFLVSFYNNEISEKSEIFDDQFSVERPDGSNFTLKIRSTKLEDSAMYFCASQSLQGRWDYGYTFGSGTRLTVV.